Sequencing of this T cell receptor (beta chain) was carried out in a study of blood T cell repertoires in COVID-19. Study context: Researchers got acute and convalescent COVID-19 samples from the United States, Italy and Spain. In each case, the material was cDNA or gDNA derived from T cells, B-cell-depleted T cells, or PBMCs.

The study counted Cohort 3 donors as recovered given two negative PCRs, clearance, or symptom resolution. Per the original data handling: Estimated nucleated cell counts came from reference gene primer amplification. The assay was immunoSEQ multiplex PCR, and TCRdb's table has in-frame clones only and misses some. The D gene and trimming were derived from the DNA, and the V and J assignments and clone size from that table. The sample includes around 300,000 clones, 75% to 90% seen only once; the top ten take about 2.2%. This receptor was taken from a woman aged 18 to 35 who had recovered from COVID-19. Sequenced: PBMCs or T cells enriched from blood (not recorded which).

The CDR3 here is CASSKGDTNSPLHF. Written as DNA, the CDR3 is TGTGCCAGCTCCAAGGGGGATACGAATTCACCCCTCCACTTT. V gene TRBV18 combines with J gene TRBJ1-6; maybe TRBD1 (6 bases). Germline V CDR1 and CDR2: KGHSH, LQKENI. V was cut by 6 bases and J by 7 bases, with 13 bases left in between. This CDR3 comprises 14 residues.